The 29 T cell receptor beta chains below come from one sample, sequenced in a study of blood T cell repertoires in COVID-19 (dated by TCRdb to the early 2020s). The library was generated by the immunoSEQ multiplex PCR assay. TCRdb re-hosts the immuneACCESS table, in-frame sequences only. Its copies lack some clones; in the studies checked, an unresolved V gene accounts for under half of them, and the cause for the rest is not known. In this sample the table shows about 21,000 clones, more than 90% of which occur a single time. Of the sample, about 7.4% is held by the ten largest clones. The sequencing sample was made of peripheral blood. All receptors derive from a man between 65 and 85 years old with active COVID-19.

This clone was seen only a few times. V usage is TRBV3-1 (or the pseudogene TRBV3-2) and J usage is TRBJ2-1, with 7 bases lining up with TRBD2. The CDR3 spans 14 residues. Losses at the gene ends were 1 base for V and 10 bases for J; bases not matched to a gene: 7. Germline values: CDR1 LGHDT, CDR2 YNNKEL (reference sequence). CDR3 amino acids: CASSQVRGSREQFF. As DNA, the CDR3 is TGTGCCAGCAGCCAAGTGCGGGGGTCCAGGGAGCAGTTCTTC.

The rearrangement links TRBV6-2 or TRBV6-3 to TRBJ2-7; D ambiguous. Germline V gene sequence: CDR1 MNHEY, CDR2 SVGEGT. V lost 2 bases and J lost 6, with 5 bases in between. This CDR3 contains 11 residues. CDR3 DNA sequence: TGTGCCAGCAGTTACGCCGGCGAGCAGTACTTC. It is translated as CASSYAGEQYF.

As for this clone: At the DNA level, this CDR3 is encoded by other sequences in the same sample as well. V gene TRBV5-6 combines with J gene TRBJ2-2; possible D gene TRBD2, 5 bases. Deletions cut 6 bases from V and 8 bases from J, with 14 bases between. CDR1 SGHDT and CDR2 YYEEEE come from the germline V gene. The CDR3 contains 13 residues. The CDR3 sequence: CASTPPSGGELFF. The CDR3 region has the DNA TGTGCCAGCACCCCACCGTCGGGGGGGGAGCTGTTTTTT.

The J gene is TRBJ2-2, the V gene TRBV9; no clear D. The CDR3 extends over 13 amino acids. Trimming stripped 4 bases from V and 5 bases from J, with 9 bases between. Germline assignment: CDR1 SGDLS and CDR2 YYNGEE. CDR3 in amino acids: CASSPRATGELFF. CDR3 coding DNA: TGTGCCAGCAGCCCCCGCGCGACCGGGGAGCTGTTTTTT.

The V and J genes are TRBV12-3 or TRBV12-4 and TRBJ1-1; a weak D match, TRBD1 (6 bases). Trimming took off 6 bases at V and 1 base at J, with 9 bases between the two ends. CDR3 length equals 13 residues. The CDR3, as DNA: TGTGCCAGCAGCCTACAGGGGAACACTGAAGCTTTCTTT. It codes for CASSLQGNTEAFF.

The chain is built from TRBV6-5 and TRBJ2-7, with D perhaps TRBD2 (5 bases). CDR3 length equals 13 residues. Trimming removed 8 bases from V and 2 bases from J, with 13 bases in between. The germline V gene has CDR1 MNHEY and CDR2 SVGAGI. Written as DNA, the CDR3 is TGTGCCAGCCGAGCGGACGGTGCCTACGAGCAGTACTTC. Translating gives CASRADGAYEQYF.

The chain combines TRBV9 with TRBJ2-7, with 7 bases aligning to TRBD1. The CDR3 runs 14 residues. The J segment lost 2 bases and the V segment lost 3 bases, leaving 5 bases of the junction unmatched. The germline CDR1 and CDR2 sequences are SGDLS and YYNGEE. The CDR3 spells CASSEQGLPYEQYF. The CDR3 DNA sequence: TGTGCCAGCAGCGAACAGGGGCTCCCCTACGAGCAGTACTTC.

The chain combines TRBV12-3 or TRBV12-4 with TRBJ2-7; D is perhaps TRBD1 (6 bases). This CDR3 is built from 13 residues. V was pared by 6 bases and J by 3 bases, with 12 bases between. The CDR3 here is CASRPTGNYEQYF. The CDR3 DNA sequence: TGTGCCAGCAGGCCTACAGGGAACTACGAGCAGTACTTC.

This chain uses TRBV28 with TRBJ1-2; TRBD1 might be the D (5 bases). Germline V gene data show CDR1 as MDHEN and CDR2 as SYDVKM. Trimming removed 2 bases from V and 4 bases from J, with 11 bases in between. The CDR3 runs to 14 residues. CDR3 DNA: TGTGCCAGCAGTTTAGGGGCAGTACCCTATGGCTACACCTTC. Translating it yields CASSLGAVPYGYTF.

CDR3 sequence: CASRKTSEPYEQYF. The DNA for the CDR3 is TGCGCCAGCAGAAAGACTAGCGAACCCTACGAGCAGTACTTC. The chain combines TRBV5-1 with TRBJ2-7, with TRBD2 matching over 8 bases. The germline gives CDR1 SGHRS, CDR2 YFSETQ. Trimming at V came to 5 bases and at J to 2 bases, leaving 6 bases not matched to a gene. CDR3 size: 14 residues.

The V and J genes are TRBV7-2 and TRBJ2-7, with 8 bases that match TRBD2. J lost 3 bases, V lost 5 bases, and 3 bases had no gene match. This CDR3 region has 13 residues. Germline CDR1 and CDR2: SGHTA and FQGNSA. The DNA of the CDR3 is TGTGCCAGCAGCCAGCGGGGGCGCTACGAGCAGTACTTC. Encoded protein: CASSQRGRYEQYF.

This clone was detected a few times. J is TRBJ2-1 and V is TRBV5-6, with 16 positions matching TRBD2. This CDR3 has 16 residues. Germline V gene lookup returns CDR1 SGHDT and CDR2 YYEEEE. The V and J ends lost 4 bases and 4 bases, in that order; junction bases with no gene match: 2. The CDR3 region has the DNA TGTGCCAGCAGCAAGGGACTAGCGGGAGGGTACAATGAGCAGTTCTTC. Encoded protein: CASSKGLAGGYNEQFF.

The chain carries TRBV7-2 and TRBJ2-3, with a tentative D call TRBD2 (5 bases). This CDR3 has 14 amino acids. CDR1 is SGHTA and CDR2 is FQGNSA in the germline V gene. V gave up 5 bases and J gave up 3 bases, with 12 bases separating them. The CDR3 protein is CASSPDYFTDTQYF. For the CDR3, the DNA is TGTGCCAGCAGCCCTGACTACTTTACAGATACGCAGTATTTT.

The chain joins TRBV12-3 or TRBV12-4 to TRBJ1-5; TRBD1 agrees at 7 bases. The CDR3 contains 13 residues. The ends lost 3 bases at V and 4 bases at J; junction bases unmatched: 0. CDR3 nucleotide sequence: TGTGCCAGCAGTTTGGACAGGAATCAGCCCCAGCATTTT. Protein sequence: CASSLDRNQPQHF.

The rearrangement joins TRBV18 to TRBJ2-7; 8 nucleotides agree with TRBD1. With 3 bases clipped from V and 0 bases from J, the junction kept 4 bases outside the gene matches. From germline, CDR1 is KGHSH and CDR2 LQKENI. The CDR3 is 15 residues long. The CDR3 region has the DNA TGTGCCAGCTCACCTCGGACAGGGAGCTCCTACGAGCAGTACTTC. It yields the protein CASSPRTGSSYEQYF.

The V and J genes are TRBV7-3 and TRBJ2-1; D possibly corresponds to TRBD1 (6 bases). The V gene's germline CDR1 is SGHTA and CDR2 FQGTGA. This CDR3 comprises 14 residues. The V and J ends lost 6 bases and 7 bases respectively, with 16 bases between them. This chain's CDR3 is CASSAGTQRNEQFF. The CDR3 nucleotides read TGTGCCAGCAGTGCCGGGACACAAAGGAATGAGCAGTTCTTC.

This clone was seen more than once but under ten times. The chain has TRBV7-9 and TRBJ1-6; 8 nucleotides agree with TRBD1. J lost 9 bases, V lost 1 base, and 5 bases had no gene match. This CDR3 is built from 15 residues. CDR1 is SEHNR and CDR2 is FQNEAQ in the germline V gene (reference sequence). CDR3 DNA: TGTGCCAGCAGCTTAGATGGACAGGGAGGTTCACCCCTCCACTTT. It specifies CASSLDGQGGSPLHF.

V usage is TRBV6-5 and J usage is TRBJ1-1; 7 nucleotides line up with TRBD1. CDR1 and CDR2 (germline): MNHEY, SVGAGI. V was pared by 4 bases and J by 4 bases, with 6 bases of the junction left unmatched. This CDR3 contains 14 residues. CDR3 region: CASSFDRAGTEAFF. In DNA, the CDR3 is TGTGCCAGCAGTTTTGACAGGGCGGGCACTGAAGCTTTCTTT.

The chain employs TRBV6-1 and TRBJ2-7; a weak D match, TRBD1 (6 bases). Germline CDR1 and CDR2: MNHNS and SASEGT. The V and J ends lost 0 bases and 3 bases respectively, with 15 bases between them. The CDR3 spans 16 residues. As DNA, the CDR3 is TGTGCCAGCAGTGAAGCCCCTGGACAAGGGGGCTACGAGCAGTACTTC. Its protein is CASSEAPGQGGYEQYF.

The chain carries TRBV9 and TRBJ2-5, with D maybe TRBD1 (5 bases). The CDR3 runs to 16 residues. Germline loops: CDR1 SGDLS, CDR2 YYNGEE. Trimming removed 3 bases at V and 2 bases at J, with 17 bases between. The CDR3 spells CASSASPRTQQETQYF. In DNA, the CDR3 is TGTGCCAGCAGCGCAAGCCCCCGGACACAACAAGAGACCCAGTACTTC. Full variable domain (outside the CDR3, taken from reference TRBV9 and TRBJ2-5): DSGVTQTPKHLITATGQRVTLRCSPRSGDLSVYWYQQSLDQGLQFLIQYYNGEERAKGNILERFSAQQFPDLHSELNLSSLELGDSALYFCASSASPRTQQETQYFGPGTRLLVL.

This chain uses TRBV5-4 with TRBJ1-1, with D maybe TRBD1 (6 bases). Deletions cut 0 bases from V and 1 base from J, with 7 bases between. The CDR3 extends over 14 amino acids. Germline-derived CDR1 and CDR2 are SGHNT and YYREEE (reference sequence). The CDR3, as DNA: TGTGCCAGCAGCTTGGAGGGACAGAACACTGAAGCTTTCTTT. It is translated as CASSLEGQNTEAFF.

The chain is built from TRBV6-2 or TRBV6-3 and TRBJ2-1, with D tentatively TRBD1 (5 bases). This CDR3 has 12 residues. Per the germline V gene, CDR1 is MNHEY and CDR2 is SVGEGT. With 7 bases removed from V and 9 bases from J, the gap between germline ends came to 13 bases. CDR3 protein: CASTPRAGEQFF. DNA of the CDR3: TGTGCCAGCACCCCCAGGGCTGGTGAGCAGTTCTTC.

V usage is TRBV20-1 and J usage is TRBJ2-7, with a tentative D call TRBD2 (6 bases). V lost 3 bases and J 4 bases, leaving 13 bases between the germline ends. Germline assignment: CDR1 DFQATT and CDR2 SNEGSKA (reference sequence). The CDR3 sequence is 13 residues long. CDR3 residues: CSASFLAAYEQYF. The CDR3 coding sequence is TGCAGTGCTAGTTTCTTAGCGGCGTACGAGCAGTACTTC.

In nucleotides, the CDR3 is TGTGCCAGTAGTGCCCGCCCCGGGCCCCAGCATTTT. It specifies CASSARPGPQHF. This sequence joins TRBV19 and TRBJ1-5; D is unclear. The CDR3 covers 12 residues. From germline, CDR1 is LNHDA and CDR2 SQIVND (reference sequence). Trimming removed 5 bases from V and 9 bases from J, with 11 bases in between.

The genes are TRBV28 and TRBJ2-5, with TRBD2 matching over 9 bases. V lost 6 bases to trimming and J lost 5 bases; unmatched junction nucleotides: 7. The CDR3 runs 14 residues. From germline, CDR1 is MDHEN and CDR2 SYDVKM. CDR3 nucleotides: TGTGCCAGCAGCTCCACGCGGGAGGGTGAGACCCAGTACTTC. Its protein is CASSSTREGETQYF.

This chain links TRBV9 with TRBJ1-4; tentatively, D is TRBD1 (5 bases). The CDR3 extends over 16 amino acids. Germline CDR1 and CDR2: SGDLS and YYNGEE. Trimming took 2 bases from V and 3 from J, leaving 14 bases between them. DNA for the CDR3: TGTGCCAGCAGCGTCGGGAGGGGCAGCCCTAATGAAAAACTGTTTTTT. Encoded protein: CASSVGRGSPNEKLFF.

This clone was seen just once. This chain links TRBV7-2 with TRBJ2-7; unclear D gene. The CDR3 covers 16 residues. V was shortened by 3 bases and J by 3 bases, with 18 bases between the two germline ends. Germline loops: CDR1 SGHTA, CDR2 FQGNSA. CDR3 residues: CASSFLFAGAYYEQYF. CDR3 DNA: TGTGCCAGCAGCTTTCTGTTTGCTGGAGCCTACTACGAGCAGTACTTC.

This chain joins TRBV7-2 and TRBJ2-1, with D perhaps TRBD2 (6 bases). Deletions cut 1 base from V and 16 bases from J, with 17 bases between. The CDR3 is made up of 13 amino acids. Germline V gene lookup returns CDR1 SGHTA and CDR2 FQGNSA. CDR3: CASSLEIAAGPFF. The CDR3 DNA sequence: TGTGCCAGCAGCTTAGAGATAGCGGCCGGTCCTTTCTTC. Looking up the rest from reference TRBV7-2 and TRBJ2-1 gives the full variable domain: GAGVSQSPSNKVTEKGKDVELRCDPISGHTALYWYRQSLGQGLEFLIYFQGNSAPDKSGLPSDRFSAERTGGSVSTLTIQRTQQEDSAVYLCASSLEIAAGPFFGPGTRLTVL.

This clone was seen once. The chain joins TRBV28 to TRBJ2-1, with 8 bases aligning to TRBD1. The trim removed 2 bases at V and 4 bases at J, leaving 1 base unmatched. From germline, CDR1 is MDHEN and CDR2 SYDVKM. The CDR3 consists of 14 residues. CDR3 protein: CASSLGDRYNEQFF. The CDR3 DNA reads as TGTGCCAGCAGTTTAGGGGACAGGTACAATGAGCAGTTCTTC.